A selection of T cell receptor beta chains follows, all from one sample in a study of siplizumab effects on memory and regulatory T cells. Clones were read by immunoSEQ multiplex PCR, and TCRdb kept only the in-frame ones, dropping some. The table includes 17,000 or so clones, roughly 51% detected once. These receptors have no known antigen. The source material was CFSE-low (dividing) CD4+ T cells sorted from an allogeneic mixed lymphocyte reaction. All receptors come from a human donor in good health; the cells came from an allogeneic mixed lymphocyte reaction. Both conserved end residues are part of each CDR3. The D gene is left open where the match is weak. Rows give clone size only sometimes, using once, few, many, or a class for an expanded clone.

.	TRBV6-1	TRBJ1-1	.	TGTGCCAGCAGTGGAAGACAGAACACTGAAGCTTTCTTT	CASSGRQNTEAFF
.	TRBV2	TRBJ1-4	.	TGTGCCAGCAGCAAAACTGGCGGCGCCCAAAATGAAAAACTGTTTTTT	CASSKTGGAQNEKLFF
.	TRBV10-3	TRBJ2-3	.	TGTGCCATCAGTGAGTCAGGAGGGGCGGGCACAGATACGCAGTATTTT	CAISESGGAGTDTQYF
.	TRBV28	TRBJ2-7	many	TGTGCCAGCAGTTTAGACCTAAACTACGAGCAGTACTTC	CASSLDLNYEQYF
.	TRBV7-6	TRBJ2-7	few	TGTGCCAGCAGCTTAGACCTAGCGACGTCCTACGAGCAGTACTTC	CASSLDLATSYEQYF
.	TRBV18	TRBJ1-2	.	TGTGCCAGCTCACCCCGGAGTGGCCACTATGGCTACACCTTC	CASSPRSGHYGYTF
.	TRBV25-1	TRBJ2-2	.	TGTGCCAGCAGTGAGCTGGGTTATGACACCGGGGAGCTGTTTTTT	CASSELGYDTGELFF
.	TRBV7-9	TRBJ1-6	few	TGTGCCAGCGGGAGGGGGGACTCACCCCTCCACTTT	CASGRGDSPLHF
.	TRBV19	TRBJ2-5	few	TGTGCCAGTACCCCGCGGGGGCTGCGAGAGACCCAGTACTTC	CASTPRGLRETQYF
TRBD2	TRBV7-2	TRBJ2-3	few	TGTGCCAGCAGCCAACTAGCGGGGATCACAGATACGCAGTATTTT	CASSQLAGITDTQYF
.	TRBV7-3	TRBJ2-2	.	TGTGCCAGCAGCTACGGGTTCGCGAACACCGGGGAGCTGTTTTTT	CASSYGFANTGELFF
TRBD2	TRBV18	TRBJ2-1	medium-sized	TGTGCCAGCTCACCATCGGGACTAAGGGAGCAGTTCTTC	CASSPSGLREQFF
.	TRBV28	TRBJ2-1	few	TGTGCCAGCAGTTCTGAAGGTGAGCAGTTCTTC	CASSSEGEQFF
.	TRBV30	TRBJ2-2	few	TGTGCCTGGAGGCCGCGGGTTGGAGACTACACCGGGGAGCTGTTTTTT	CAWRPRVGDYTGELFF
.	TRBV10-3	TRBJ1-3	.	TGTGCCATCAGTGAGTCTGGGAACACCATATATTTT	CAISESGNTIYF
TRBD2	TRBV5-1	TRBJ2-3	.	TGCGCCAGCAGCGGCGGGGGGGCCGGAGATACGCAGTATTTT	CASSGGGAGDTQYF
TRBD2	TRBV4-2	TRBJ2-2	.	TGTGCCAGCAGCAAAGCGGGGGTGAACACCGGGGAGCTGTTTTTT	CASSKAGVNTGELFF
TRBD1	TRBV11-2	TRBJ2-3	.	TGTGCCAGCAGCCCCGACAGGGCCACAGATACGCAGTATTTT	CASSPDRATDTQYF
.	TRBV5-1	TRBJ1-1	.	TGCGCCAGCTTCCCCTCCGCGGAAAACACTGAAGCTTTCTTT	CASFPSAENTEAFF
.	TRBV7-2	TRBJ1-2	.	TGTGCCAGCAGCTTGCAGGGAGGGAACTATGGCTACACCTTC	CASSLQGGNYGYTF
TRBD1	TRBV11-3	TRBJ1-2	.	TGTGCCAGCAGTCTGGAGACAGGGGCCGGAACTTATGGCTACACCTTC	CASSLETGAGTYGYTF
.	TRBV5-6	TRBJ2-7	.	TGTGCCAGCAGCTTGCGTTCTGGCCTCCCCGTCCACTACGAGCAGTACTTC	CASSLRSGLPVHYEQYF
.	TRBV4-3	TRBJ2-1	few	TGCGCCAGCAGCCGGGAGGGGGTTACCTCCTACAATGAGCAGTTCTTC	CASSREGVTSYNEQFF
.	TRBV15	TRBJ1-1	medium-sized	TGTGCCACCAGCAGAGATACGGAGAGAGGTGAAGCTTTCTTT	CATSRDTERGEAFF
.	TRBV19	TRBJ2-5	few	TGTGCCAGCCGGGACTTTCAAGAGACCCAGTACTTC	CASRDFQETQYF
.	TRBV28	TRBJ1-1	.	TGTGCCAGCAGTTCCCGAGGGGCTTTACTGAACACTGAAGCTTTCTTT	CASSSRGALLNTEAFF
.	TRBV19	TRBJ1-2	.	TGTGCCAGTAACGACAGGCTATATGGCTACACCTTC	CASNDRLYGYTF
.	TRBV7-2	TRBJ1-5	.	TGTGCCAGCAGCTTATCGGGGGGCAATCAGCCCCAGCATTTT	CASSLSGGNQPQHF
.	TRBV18	TRBJ1-2	medium-sized	TGTGCCAGCTCACCAGGGGAAAACTATGGCTACACCTTC	CASSPGENYGYTF
.	TRBV6-5	TRBJ2-1	.	TGTGCCAGCATGCTGGTCTCCTACAATGAGCAGTTCTTC	CASMLVSYNEQFF
.	TRBV15	TRBJ1-4	.	TGTGCCACCAGCAGAGTCGCTTGGAGAGCAACTAATGAAAAACTGTTTTTT	CATSRVAWRATNEKLFF
.	TRBV7-2	TRBJ2-1	.	TGTGCCAGCAGCTTAGACCTGGTGGCTGAGCAGTTCTTC	CASSLDLVAEQFF
.	TRBV5-5	TRBJ2-1	few	TGTGCCAGCAGCTTCAGTCGACTAAGCTCCTACAATGAGCAGTTCTTC	CASSFSRLSSYNEQFF
.	TRBV5-6	TRBJ2-1	.	TGTGCCAGCAGCTTGCAAGGCACCTACAATGAGCAGTTCTTC	CASSLQGTYNEQFF
.	TRBV7-9	TRBJ2-1	.	TGTGCCAGCAGCAGGGACGGTGGGTATGAGCAGTTCTTC	CASSRDGGYEQFF
TRBD1	TRBV29-1	TRBJ2-2	once	TGCAGCGCCGACAGGGCCAACACCGGGGAGCTGTTTTTT	CSADRANTGELFF
.	TRBV19	TRBJ2-2	.	TGTGCCAGTAGTATAGGTTGGGGGACCTTTAACACCGGGGAGCTGTTTTTT	CASSIGWGTFNTGELFF
.	TRBV6-6	TRBJ1-6	.	TGTGCCAGCAGCCCGGTTGGGGGGTCACCCCTCCACTTT	CASSPVGGSPLHF
.	TRBV28	TRBJ2-2	once	TGTGCCAGCACCCTCCATGGTACCCCCGGGGAGCTGTTTTTT	CASTLHGTPGELFF
.	TRBV6-5	TRBJ2-7	.	TGTGCCAGCAGTGGTTCGCGAGGGTACTACGAGCAGTACTTC	CASSGSRGYYEQYF